Sequencing of this TCR beta chain was carried out in a study of regulatory T cells in long-lasting Graves disease. Time point in this sample: newly diagnosed GD, antithyroid drugs for less than 3 months. PBMCs provided the RNA from which the TCR library was made. This CDR3 comprises 15 residues. V shed 6 bases and J 1 base; nucleotides not matched to a gene: 6. Germline CDR1 reads MNHEY; CDR2 reads SMNVEV (reference sequence). This clonotype was detected only a few times. Arm-PCR of CDR3 regions and iRepertoire HTBI primers were the basis on which TCR beta libraries were built. From the multiplex PCR reads, TCRdb called clonotypes with MiXCR, one entry per CDR3 protein. The table records 580,000 or so distinct CDR3 sequences, approximately 16% of them present only once. The data also belong to a second study, concerning T cells in Graves' hyperthyroidism and ophthalmopathy.

This clonotype originated in a young man with Graves disease. This material consisted of peripheral blood mononuclear cells (PBMCs), taken at new diagnosis, from a patient treated with antithyroid drugs. The rearrangement uses TRBV27 and TRBJ2-7, with 10 bases matching TRBD2. CDR3 DNA sequence: TGTGCCAGCAGACAGCGGACTAGCGGATCCTACGAGCAGTACTTC. Its translation: CASRQRTSGSYEQYF.